The TCR beta chain described here comes from a study of cytomegalovirus exposure and HLA in healthy donors. Study-wide points: Cytomegalovirus association was listed for about 170 TCR beta chains.

The primer mix had 60 Vbeta and 13 Jbeta primers. TCRdb's copy holds only in-frame clones and misses some; the assay was immunoSEQ multiplex PCR. The sample lists 100,000 or so clones, about three quarters occurring once. Only a few counts were recorded for this clone. As yet, its antigen is unknown. The sample was PBMCs. This TCR derives from a woman aged 40 to 55 in good health and CMV-seropositive.

The CDR3 DNA sequence: TGTGCCAGCAGTTACAACAGGGATTGGGGCACAGATACGCAGTATTTT. Translating it yields CASSYNRDWGTDTQYF. The genes are TRBV6-5 and TRBJ2-3, with D tentatively TRBD1 (6 bases). Trimming removed 2 bases at V and 1 base at J, with 13 bases between. Per germline, CDR1 MNHEY and CDR2 SVGAGI. The CDR3 extends over 16 amino acids.